This entry features one T cell receptor beta chain sequence. Its antigen remains unknown. V was trimmed by 0 bases and J by 1 base, leaving 6 bases between them. CDR1 and CDR2 from the germline V gene are LGHNA and YSLEER. The CDR3 is 14 residues long. The sample originates from a study of identifying expanded T cells in peripheral blood. Healthy donors had no documented immune events, such as infections, while sampled. Broader study findings: Differentially abundant clones: roughly 1.2 between replicates, 15 to 17 at two to three weeks, less than 20 at four. Variance in clone template counts between roughly two-week samples significantly increased with total template count across all healthy donors.

Profiling relied on immunoSEQ multiplex PCR, and the TCRdb table lists in-frame clones only, not all of them. The sample has 75,000 to 100,000 clones; around nine tenths are singletons. The clonotype was recovered from a person between 18 and 75 years old in good health. The chain joins TRBV4-3 to TRBJ1-2; D unclear. Specimen: blood. CDR3 in amino acids: CASSQEAVNYGYTF. CDR3 nucleotides: TGCGCCAGCAGCCAAGAGGCCGTTAACTATGGCTACACCTTC.